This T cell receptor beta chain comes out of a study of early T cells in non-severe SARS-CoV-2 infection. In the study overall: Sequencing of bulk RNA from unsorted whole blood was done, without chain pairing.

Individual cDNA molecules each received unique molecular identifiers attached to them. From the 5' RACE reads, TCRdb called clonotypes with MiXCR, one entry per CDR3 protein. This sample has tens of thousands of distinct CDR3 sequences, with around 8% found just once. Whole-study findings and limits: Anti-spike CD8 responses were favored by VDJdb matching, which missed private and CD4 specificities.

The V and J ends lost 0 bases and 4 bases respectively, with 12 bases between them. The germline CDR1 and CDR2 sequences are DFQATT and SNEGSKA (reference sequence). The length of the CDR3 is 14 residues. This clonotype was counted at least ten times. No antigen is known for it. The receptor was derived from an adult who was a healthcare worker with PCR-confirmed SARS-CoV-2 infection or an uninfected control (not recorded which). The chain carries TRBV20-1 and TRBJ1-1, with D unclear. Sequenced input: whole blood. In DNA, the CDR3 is TGCAGTGCTAGAGATTGGCAGGCCCGCACTGAAGCTTTCTTT. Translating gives CSARDWQARTEAFF.